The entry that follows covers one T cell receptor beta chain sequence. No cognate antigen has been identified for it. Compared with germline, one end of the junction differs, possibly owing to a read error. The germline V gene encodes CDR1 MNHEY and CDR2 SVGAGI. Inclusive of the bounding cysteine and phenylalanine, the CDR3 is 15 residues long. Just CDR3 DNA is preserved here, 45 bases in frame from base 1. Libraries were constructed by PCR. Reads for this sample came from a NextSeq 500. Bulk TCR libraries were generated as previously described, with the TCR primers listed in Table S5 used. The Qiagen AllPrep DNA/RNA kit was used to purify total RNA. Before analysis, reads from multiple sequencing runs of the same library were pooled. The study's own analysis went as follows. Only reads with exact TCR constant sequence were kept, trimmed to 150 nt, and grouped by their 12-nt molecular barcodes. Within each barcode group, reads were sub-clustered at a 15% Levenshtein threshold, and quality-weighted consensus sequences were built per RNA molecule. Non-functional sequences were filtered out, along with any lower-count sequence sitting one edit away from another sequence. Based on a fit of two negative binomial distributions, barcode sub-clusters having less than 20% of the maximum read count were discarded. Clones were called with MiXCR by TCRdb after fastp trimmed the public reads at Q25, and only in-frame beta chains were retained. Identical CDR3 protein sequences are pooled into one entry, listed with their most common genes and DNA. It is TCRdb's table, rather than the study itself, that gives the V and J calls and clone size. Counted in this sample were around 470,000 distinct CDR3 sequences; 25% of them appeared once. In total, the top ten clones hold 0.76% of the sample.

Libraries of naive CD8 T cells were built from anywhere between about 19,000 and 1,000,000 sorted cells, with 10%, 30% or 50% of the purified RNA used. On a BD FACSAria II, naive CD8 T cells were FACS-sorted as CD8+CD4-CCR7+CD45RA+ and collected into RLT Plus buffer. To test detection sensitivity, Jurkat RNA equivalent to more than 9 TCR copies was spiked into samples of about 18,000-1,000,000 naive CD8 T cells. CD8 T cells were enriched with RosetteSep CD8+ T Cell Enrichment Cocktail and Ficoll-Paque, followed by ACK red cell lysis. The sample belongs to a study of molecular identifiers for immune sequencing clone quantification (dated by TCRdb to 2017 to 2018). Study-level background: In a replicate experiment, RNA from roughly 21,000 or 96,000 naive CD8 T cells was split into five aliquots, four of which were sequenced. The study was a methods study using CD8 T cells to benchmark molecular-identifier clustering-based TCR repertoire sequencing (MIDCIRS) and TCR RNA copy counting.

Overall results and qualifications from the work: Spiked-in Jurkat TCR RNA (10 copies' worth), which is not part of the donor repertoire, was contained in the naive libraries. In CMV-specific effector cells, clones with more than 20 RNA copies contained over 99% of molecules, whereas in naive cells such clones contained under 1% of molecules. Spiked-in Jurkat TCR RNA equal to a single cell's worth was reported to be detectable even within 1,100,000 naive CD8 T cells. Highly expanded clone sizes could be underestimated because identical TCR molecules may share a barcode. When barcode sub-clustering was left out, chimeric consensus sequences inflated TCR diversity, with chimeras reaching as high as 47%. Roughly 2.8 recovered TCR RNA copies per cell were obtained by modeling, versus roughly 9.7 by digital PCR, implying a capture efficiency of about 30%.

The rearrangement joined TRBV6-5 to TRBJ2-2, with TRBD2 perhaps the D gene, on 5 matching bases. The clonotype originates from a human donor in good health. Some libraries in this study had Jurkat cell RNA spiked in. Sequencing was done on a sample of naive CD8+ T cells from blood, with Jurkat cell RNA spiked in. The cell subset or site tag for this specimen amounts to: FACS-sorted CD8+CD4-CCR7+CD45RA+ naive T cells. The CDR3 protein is CASSYSLANTGKLFF. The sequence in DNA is TGTGCCAGCAGTTACAGCTTGGCGAACACCGGGAAGCTGTTTTTT.